This entry lists 10 T cell receptor beta chains sequenced from one sample in a study of blood T cells in healthy people across ages. A second PCR of about 7 to 12 cycles used a sample-barcoded 5' primer and a J-beta primer mix. TCRdb re-called the 5' RACE reads through MiXCR, storing one row per CDR3 protein. The data show 750,000 to 850,000 distinct CDR3 sequences, with around a quarter seen just once and more than 3% held by the top ten. Separately, the same data were catalogued under a study of T cells of mothers and their children.

Sample: blood. Receptor source: a boy between 10 and 17 years old in good health.

The chain joins TRBV7-3 to TRBJ2-5, with TRBD2 as a possible D gene (5 bases). Germline values: CDR1 SGHTA, CDR2 FQGTGA. The CDR3 is 15 amino acids. V was pared by 2 bases and J by 1 base, with 11 bases between. In DNA, the CDR3 is TGTGCCAGCAGCTTATATGGGCGGGCCCAAGAGACCCAGTACTTC. This sequence encodes CASSLYGRAQETQYF.

The rearrangement uses TRBV29-1 and TRBJ2-5; 7 nucleotides line up with TRBD1. The germline V gene has CDR1 SQVTM and CDR2 ANQGSEA. The CDR3 has 12 residues. V was pared by 6 bases and J by 5 bases, with 6 bases of the junction left unmatched. For the CDR3, the DNA is TGCAGCGTGGACCGACAGGGCGAGACCCAGTACTTC. Translation gives CSVDRQGETQYF. The whole variable domain, remainder taken from reference TRBV29-1 and TRBJ2-5, is SAVISQKPSRDICQRGTSLTIQCQVDSQVTMMFWYRQQPGQSLTLIATANQGSEATYESGFVIDKFPISRPNLTFSTLTVSNMSPEDSSIYLCSVDRQGETQYFGPGTRLLVL.

The chain employs TRBV9 and TRBJ1-2, with no clear D. V was trimmed by 0 bases and J by 3 bases, leaving 9 bases between them. The germline V gene encodes CDR1 SGDLS and CDR2 YYNGEE. The CDR3 has 14 residues. This CDR3 is CASSVDSSDYGYTF. DNA for the CDR3: TGTGCCAGCAGCGTAGACTCCAGTGACTATGGCTACACCTTC.

This clonotype was observed a few times. V usage is TRBV18 and J usage is TRBJ1-2, with D unresolved. The ends were cut back, 3 bases at V and 6 bases at J, with 17 bases in the middle. The V gene's germline CDR1 is KGHSH and CDR2 LQKENI. The CDR3 covers 15 residues. The CDR3 DNA follows: TGTGCCAGCTCACCGCTCAGCGGTTCGGCAGATGGCTACACCTTC. Its protein is CASSPLSGSADGYTF.

The chain has TRBV30 and TRBJ2-7; 7 nucleotides align to TRBD1. Trimming removed 4 bases from V and 6 bases from J; junction bases left unmatched: 9. Germline V gene sequence: CDR1 GTSNPN, CDR2 SVGIG (reference sequence). The CDR3 is 13 residues long. The CDR3 here is CAWTRQGLSEQYF. The CDR3 DNA is TGTGCCTGGACCCGACAGGGTCTCTCCGAGCAGTACTTC.

This clonotype came up a few times. The rearrangement uses TRBV9 and TRBJ2-3, with 8 bases that match TRBD1. Germline V gene data show CDR1 as SGDLS and CDR2 as YYNGEE. The CDR3 runs 16 residues. J gave up 4 bases and V 3 bases, and 10 bases lay outside the gene matches. This CDR3 reads CASSDRTGLFSDTQYF. The DNA for the CDR3 is TGTGCCAGCAGCGACCGGACAGGGTTATTTTCAGATACGCAGTATTTT.

This clonotype showed up just a few times. The V gene is TRBV20-1, the J gene TRBJ2-7, with TRBD2 matching 11 bases. The CDR3 contains 15 residues. The V segment lost 6 bases and the J segment 2 bases; nucleotides outside the gene matches: 9. Germline V CDR1 and CDR2: DFQATT, SNEGSKA (reference sequence). For the CDR3, the DNA is TGCAGTGCGAGCGGGACTAGCGGAGTTGCCTACGAGCAGTACTTC. Amino acids: CSASGTSGVAYEQYF.

There are a few counts of this clonotype. V is TRBV7-2 and J is TRBJ2-3; TRBD2 matches at 9 bases. V shed 2 bases and J 3 bases; nucleotides not matched to a gene: 3. The germline V gene encodes CDR1 SGHTA and CDR2 FQGNSA. The CDR3 spans 15 residues. The DNA for the CDR3 is TGTGCCAGCAGCTTACCGGGACTAGCAACAGATACGCAGTATTTT. Amino acid sequence: CASSLPGLATDTQYF.

V gene TRBV29-1 combines with J gene TRBJ2-3; D may be TRBD1 or TRBD2 (5 bases each). Germline-derived CDR1 and CDR2 are SQVTM and ANQGSEA. Deletions cut 7 bases from V and 2 bases from J, with 16 bases between. This CDR3 is 14 amino acids long. The CDR3 DNA is TGCAGCGCCGAAGGGACGGACAACACAGATACGCAGTATTTT. It yields the protein CSAEGTDNTDTQYF.

This chain uses TRBV24-1 with TRBJ1-2; possible D gene TRBD1, 5 bases. V was shortened by 5 bases and J by 4 bases, with 10 bases between the two germline ends. The CDR3 runs to 13 residues. CDR1 is KGHDR and CDR2 is SFDVKD in the germline V gene. The CDR3 loop reads CATSGKGSYGYTF. DNA of the CDR3: TGTGCCACCAGTGGGAAGGGGTCCTATGGCTACACCTTC.